Listed below are T cell receptor beta chains from one sample, sequenced in a study of blood T cell repertoires in COVID-19. The assay was immunoSEQ multiplex PCR, and TCRdb's table has in-frame clones only and misses some. The sample yields 200,000 to 250,000 clones, 90% seen once. Material for sequencing was PBMCs or T cells enriched from blood (not recorded which). Receptors originate from a man aged 25-45 years who had been exposed to COVID-19. Both conserved end residues are part of each CDR3. A D gene is named only where the DNA matches it firmly. Clone size appears in some rows only: once, few, many, or a class for an expanded clone.

J gene: TRBJ2-2
CDR3 length: 15
D gene: -
clone size: -
V gene: TRBV4-3
CDR3 DNA: TGCGCCAGCAGCCAAGATGAAGGGGTCACCGGGGAGCTGTTTTTT
CDR3 protein: CASSQDEGVTGELFF

J gene: TRBJ2-5
CDR3 length: 14
D gene: TRBD2
clone size: few
V gene: TRBV7-7
CDR3 DNA: TGTGCCAGCAGCAGATCTAGCGGGGCCGAGACCCAGTACTTC
CDR3 protein: CASSRSSGAETQYF

J gene: TRBJ2-2
CDR3 length: 16
D gene: TRBD2
clone size: -
V gene: TRBV7-2
CDR3 DNA: TGTGCCAGCAGCGCTGCTAGCGGGGGAAACACCGGGGAGCTGTTTTTT
CDR3 protein: CASSAASGGNTGELFF

J gene: TRBJ2-3
CDR3 length: 15
D gene: -
clone size: -
V gene: TRBV6-5
CDR3 DNA: TGTGCCAGCTACCAAAGAGCGGCGAGCACAGATACGCAGTATTTT
CDR3 protein: CASYQRAASTDTQYF

J gene: TRBJ2-1
CDR3 length: 15
D gene: TRBD1
clone size: -
V gene: TRBV7-9
CDR3 DNA: TGTGCCAGCAGCTGGGGACAGGGCTTCGGTGATGAGCAGTTCTTC
CDR3 protein: CASSWGQGFGDEQFF

J gene: TRBJ2-3
CDR3 length: 20
D gene: TRBD2
clone size: -
V gene: TRBV3-1/TRBV3-2
CDR3 DNA: TGTGCCAGCAGCCAAAGTAGGCTAGCGGGGGGGCCGTTAAAAACAGATACGCAGTATTTT
CDR3 protein: CASSQSRLAGGPLKTDTQYF

J gene: TRBJ1-5
CDR3 length: 13
D gene: -
clone size: -
V gene: TRBV2
CDR3 DNA: TGTGCCAGCAGAGAGGGGGGGGATCAGCCCCAGCATTTT
CDR3 protein: CASREGGDQPQHF

J gene: TRBJ2-5
CDR3 length: 15
D gene: TRBD1
clone size: once
V gene: TRBV7-3
CDR3 DNA: TGTGCCAGCAGCCGTACAGGGGCCGTGGGAGAGACCCAGTACTTC
CDR3 protein: CASSRTGAVGETQYF

J gene: TRBJ1-1
CDR3 length: 14
D gene: TRBD1
clone size: once
V gene: TRBV7-9
CDR3 DNA: TGTGCCAGCAGCGTATCAGGGGGCGTCACTGAAGCTTTCTTT
CDR3 protein: CASSVSGGVTEAFF

J gene: TRBJ1-1
CDR3 length: 15
D gene: -
clone size: -
V gene: TRBV27
CDR3 DNA: TGTGCCAGCAGTTTAACAGGGTGTCATAGAACTGAAGCTTTCTTT
CDR3 protein: CASSLTGCHRTEAFF

J gene: TRBJ2-3
CDR3 length: 12
D gene: -
clone size: -
V gene: TRBV15
CDR3 DNA: TGTGCCACCACTAAGCCGGGGGATACGCAGTATTTT
CDR3 protein: CATTKPGDTQYF

J gene: TRBJ1-1
CDR3 length: 13
D gene: -
clone size: -
V gene: TRBV5-4
CDR3 DNA: TGTGCCAGCAGCTCGTGGGGGGGGATTGGAGCTTTCTTT
CDR3 protein: CASSSWGGIGAFF

J gene: TRBJ1-1
CDR3 length: 13
D gene: -
clone size: -
V gene: TRBV18
CDR3 DNA: TGTGCCAGCTCAACGAAGGGGGACACTGAAGCTTTCTTT
CDR3 protein: CASSTKGDTEAFF

J gene: TRBJ1-1
CDR3 length: 14
D gene: -
clone size: -
V gene: TRBV16
CDR3 DNA: TGTGCCAGCAGCGGCAGCCCGGGGAACACTGAAGCTTTCTTT
CDR3 protein: CASSGSPGNTEAFF

J gene: TRBJ1-1
CDR3 length: 14
D gene: -
clone size: -
V gene: TRBV5-1
CDR3 DNA: TGCGCCAGCAGTCCCGATGGGGCGAACACTGAAGCTTTCTTT
CDR3 protein: CASSPDGANTEAFF

J gene: TRBJ2-3
CDR3 length: 16
D gene: -
clone size: -
V gene: TRBV11-2
CDR3 DNA: TGTGCCAGCAGCTTCCAGGTGGCAGGTCTCACAGATACGCAGTATTTT
CDR3 protein: CASSFQVAGLTDTQYF

J gene: TRBJ2-3
CDR3 length: 17
D gene: TRBD2
clone size: -
V gene: TRBV5-4
CDR3 DNA: TGTGCCAGCAGCTTGTGGACTAGCGGGGGGGCGGCAGATACGCAGTATTTT
CDR3 protein: CASSLWTSGGAADTQYF

J gene: TRBJ1-2
CDR3 length: 13
D gene: -
clone size: -
V gene: TRBV6-5
CDR3 DNA: TGTGCCAGCAGTTACGATGCAGCGTATGGCTACACCTTC
CDR3 protein: CASSYDAAYGYTF

J gene: TRBJ1-2
CDR3 length: 15
D gene: -
clone size: -
V gene: TRBV7-9
CDR3 DNA: TGTGCCAGCAGCCTCTCGACTGTATTCAACTATGGCTACACCTTC
CDR3 protein: CASSLSTVFNYGYTF